Presented here are 7 T cell receptor beta chains from one specimen sequenced in a study of CD8+ T cells in alopecia areata. As the sequencing template, cDNA was produced by extracting RNA and reverse transcribing it. Using immunoSEQ multiplex PCR, the repertoire was profiled, and TCRdb retains in-frame clones only, with some absent. The table includes under 75,000 clones, about 45% detected once. Source: CD8+ T cells sorted from blood, taken at week 0. These receptors were taken from a human donor with alopecia areata.

The genes are TRBV27 and TRBJ2-7; TRBD1 is a possible D gene (6 bases). Germline V gene data show CDR1 as MNHEY and CDR2 as SMNVEV (reference sequence). The CDR3 sequence is 14 residues long. V was cut by 6 bases and J by 11 bases, with 23 bases left in between. The CDR3: CASRPRLSPRGEYF. The DNA of the CDR3 is TGTGCCAGCAGACCTCGTTTGTCTCCCAGGGGCGAGTACTTC.

This clone was detected only a few times. This chain links TRBV19 with TRBJ1-5; D perhaps matches TRBD1 (5 bases). Trimming cost V 7 bases and J 2 bases, with 21 bases left between them. Germline assignment: CDR1 LNHDA and CDR2 SQIVND (reference sequence). The CDR3 has 17 residues. CDR3 coding DNA: TGTGCCAGTACCCGGTGGGCAGGGCTCGAAGGCAATCAGCCCCAGCATTTT. Protein sequence: CASTRWAGLEGNQPQHF.

The chain uses TRBV12-5 and TRBJ2-1, with 7 bases lining up with TRBD2. The V gene end was trimmed by 9 bases and the J gene end by 4 bases; junction bases not matched to a gene: 3. Germline V lookup: CDR1 LGHNT, CDR2 FRNRAP. This CDR3 spans 12 amino acids. The CDR3 DNA sequence: TGTGCTAGCCGAGCGGGATACAATGAGCAGTTCTTC. Translation gives CASRAGYNEQFF.

J is TRBJ2-7 and V is TRBV29-1, with 12 positions matching TRBD1. Germline-derived CDR1 and CDR2 are SQVTM and ANQGSEA. CDR3 length equals 13 residues. Trimming removed 7 bases from V and 4 bases from J; junction bases left unmatched: 5. The chain's CDR3 is CSGTGQGAYEQYF. The DNA for the CDR3 is TGCAGCGGCACGGGACAGGGGGCATACGAGCAGTACTTC.

The rearrangement joins TRBV5-1 to TRBJ2-7; no clear D. This CDR3 is 11 amino acids long. Germline CDR1 is SGHRS and CDR2 is YFSETQ. V was clipped by 4 bases and J by 3 bases, with 5 bases between them. The CDR3 spells CASSHNYEQYF. In nucleotides, the CDR3 is TGCGCCAGCAGCCACAACTACGAGCAGTACTTC.

This sequence joins TRBV7-9 and TRBJ2-1; no clear D gene. The ends were cut back, 2 bases at V and 6 bases at J, with 14 bases in the middle. The CDR3 runs to 15 residues. Per germline, CDR1 SEHNR and CDR2 FQNEAQ (reference sequence). CDR3 sequence: CASSLLGRSGNEQFF. The CDR3, as DNA: TGTGCCAGCAGCTTACTCGGCCGGTCGGGCAATGAGCAGTTCTTC.

The chain combines TRBV25-1 with TRBJ1-2, with D possibly matching TRBD1 (6 bases). The germline V gene has CDR1 MGHDK and CDR2 SYGVNS. Trimming shortened V by 5 bases and J by 8 bases, and 15 bases separated the two germline ends. The CDR3 loop spans 13 amino acids. For the CDR3, the DNA is TGTGCCAGCAGTCACAGGGATTGGGAGGGCTACACCTTC. It translates to CASSHRDWEGYTF.